This TCR beta chain came from a study of technical replicates of blood from a handful of donors. Clones were read by immunoSEQ multiplex PCR, and TCRdb kept only the in-frame ones, dropping some. Here the sample spans approximately 73,000 clones, 85% to 95% being singletons. The specimen was T cells isolated from PBMCs. The TCR sequence derives from a human donor in good health.

In DNA, the CDR3 is TGTGCCAGTAGTTATGGGGCGTACCGGGACAGGGATCAGCCCCAGCATTTT. Its protein product is CASSYGAYRDRDQPQHF. The rearrangement uses TRBV19 and TRBJ1-5, with 9 bases identical to TRBD1. J was trimmed by 5 bases and V by 5 bases; bases with no gene match: 13. The CDR3 has 17 amino acids. Germline V gene sequence: CDR1 LNHDA, CDR2 SQIVND (reference sequence). The whole variable domain, filled in from reference TRBV19 and TRBJ1-5, reads DGGITQSPKYLFRKEGQNVTLSCEQNLNHDAMYWYRQDPGQGLRLIYYSQIVNDFQKGDIAEGYSVSREKKESFPLTVTSAQKNPTAFYLCASSYGAYRDRDQPQHFGDGTRLSIL.